Below, 30 T cell receptor beta chains from the same sample are listed, as sequenced in a study of T cells in Graves' hyperthyroidism and ophthalmopathy. TCR beta CDR3 regions were amplified from RNA. First-round RT-PCR targeting the TCR CDR3 was performed with the HTBI primer set. TCRdb redid the calling of the multiplex PCR reads with MiXCR, one entry per CDR3 protein. The data show under 250,000 distinct CDR3 sequences, with roughly 17% seen just once and roughly 49% held by the top ten. The sample consisted of blood. Every receptor here comes from a woman in her fifties or sixties with Graves' hyperthyroidism.

The table lists this clonotype with many counts. The V gene is TRBV11-2, the J gene TRBJ2-5; D not resolved. This CDR3 is 12 amino acids long. V was pared by 2 bases and J by 5 bases, with 6 bases between. Germline V lookup: CDR1 SGHAT, CDR2 FQNNGV. CDR3 sequence reads: CASSLRLETQYF. The CDR3 region has the DNA TGTGCCAGCAGCTTAAGGCTGGAGACCCAGTACTTC.

This sequence joins TRBV6-2 or TRBV6-3 and TRBJ2-6; a weak D match, TRBD2 (5 bases). CDR1 MNHEY and CDR2 SVGEGT come from the germline V gene. Trimming cost V 0 bases and J 0 bases, with 6 bases left between them. The length of the CDR3 is 16 residues. The CDR3 region is CASSYSEGSGANVLTF. CDR3 DNA sequence: TGTGCCAGCAGTTACTCAGAGGGCTCTGGGGCCAACGTCCTGACTTTC.

This clonotype has only a few counts. The rearrangement uses TRBV28 and TRBJ1-2; D is uncertain. The CDR3 is 13 amino acids. Between the trimmed V and J ends, which lost 1 base and 6 bases, there was a span of 9 bases. Germline CDR1 MDHEN, CDR2 SYDVKM. CDR3 bases: TGTGCCAGCAGTTTATTTGCTACGAATGGCTACACCTTC. Translated, it gives CASSLFATNGYTF.

This clonotype occurred many times. V usage is TRBV5-5 and J usage is TRBJ2-1, with 8 bases that match TRBD2. The CDR3 sequence is 15 residues long. The germline V gene encodes CDR1 SGHKS and CDR2 YYEKEE (reference sequence). V trimming: 0 bases; J trimming: 7 bases; junction bases outside the gene matches: 6. CDR3 loop: CASSLVAGSRNEQFF. The CDR3 DNA is TGTGCCAGCAGCTTGGTAGCGGGATCTAGAAATGAGCAGTTCTTC.

This clonotype has a count of ten or more. The J gene is TRBJ1-1, the V gene TRBV15, with TRBD1 identical over 8 bases. CDR1 LNHNV and CDR2 YYDKDF come from the germline V gene (reference sequence). J lost 1 base, V lost 5 bases, and 9 bases had no gene match. The CDR3 is 16 amino acids. CDR3 nucleotide sequence: TGTGCCACCAGCGAACGGGACAGGCTGTCGAACACTGAAGCTTTCTTT. This encodes CATSERDRLSNTEAFF.

CDR3 sequence reads: CASSRRLADLYEQYF. The CDR3, as DNA: TGTGCCAGCTCACGTAGACTAGCGGACCTCTACGAGCAGTACTTC. The rearrangement uses TRBV18 and TRBJ2-7, with 9 bases matching TRBD2. Germline V CDR1 and CDR2: KGHSH, LQKENI. The trim removed 4 bases at V and 3 bases at J, leaving 7 bases unmatched. CDR3 size: 15 residues.

The chain couples TRBV19 to TRBJ2-7; TRBD1 agrees at 10 bases. Trimming took 7 bases from V and 3 from J; bases not matched to a gene: 12. Germline V gene data show CDR1 as LNHDA and CDR2 as SQIVND (reference sequence). This CDR3 is built from 16 residues. CDR3 coding DNA: TGTGCCAGTACTCAACACCGGGACAGGGGACTCTACGAGCAGTACTTC. Translation: CASTQHRDRGLYEQYF.

V is TRBV12-3 or TRBV12-4 and J is TRBJ2-7; no reliable D call. The CDR3 sequence is 11 residues long. V shed 8 bases and J shed 5 bases, with 10 bases lying between them. In nucleotides, the CDR3 is TGTGCCAGCGCAATCAGTCACGAGCAGTACTTC. Amino acid sequence: CASAISHEQYF.

This clonotype was recorded a few times. The V and J genes are TRBV5-4 and TRBJ2-7, with 11 positions matching TRBD1. Germline CDR1 is SGHNT and CDR2 is YYREEE (reference sequence). The CDR3 sequence is 14 residues long. Losses at the gene ends were 4 bases for V and 6 bases for J; bases not matched to a gene: 6. The CDR3 DNA is TGTGCCAGCAGCGCGGACAGGGGGCCAAGCGAGCAGTACTTC. Translated, it gives CASSADRGPSEQYF. The variable domain in full, with the rest retrieved from reference TRBV5-4 and TRBJ2-7, is ETGVTQSPTHLIKTRGQQVTLRCSSQSGHNTVSWYQQALGQGPQFIFQYYREEENGRGNFPPRFSGLQFPNYSSELNVNALELDDSALYLCASSADRGPSEQYFGPGTRLTVT.

Comments on this clonotype: Possible read error: a much larger clone is one base away. V is TRBV3-1 and J is TRBJ1-1, with a possible D match to TRBD1 (6 bases). The CDR3 is made up of 14 amino acids. Germline V gene sequence: CDR1 LGHDT, CDR2 YNNKEL (reference sequence). Deletions cut 1 base from V and 11 bases from J, with 17 bases between. CDR3 sequence: CASSQGIGGAGAFF. In DNA, the CDR3 is TGTGCCAGCAGCCAAGGAATCGGGGGCGCGGGGGCTTTCTTT.

Note on this clonotype: This could be a read error, since a much larger clone is one nucleotide away. The chain combines TRBV6-1 with TRBJ1-3; perhaps TRBD1 as D (5 bases). The CDR3 has 15 amino acids. V lost 3 bases and J lost 4, with 13 bases in between. Germline CDR1 MNHNS, CDR2 SASEGT. The CDR3 loop reads CASSDGHAVGNTIYF. CDR3 bases: TGTGCCAGCAGTGATGGACATGCGGTAGGAAACACCATATATTTT.

This clonotype was detected many times. The chain carries TRBV28 and TRBJ1-2; D not certain. Germline CDR1 is MDHEN and CDR2 is SYDVKM. V was shortened by 6 bases and J by 4 bases, with 15 bases between the two germline ends. This CDR3 has 14 amino acids. The CDR3 DNA reads TGTGCCAGCAGCTCGGGGTTTTTGAGCTATGGCTACACCTTC. Translation: CASSSGFLSYGYTF.

This clonotype was seen just once. The rearrangement uses TRBV3-1 and TRBJ2-3; D may correspond to TRBD1 or TRBD2 (5 bases each). Trimming stripped 4 bases from V and 7 bases from J, with 24 bases between. Germline CDR1 reads LGHDT; CDR2 reads YNNKEL (reference sequence). The CDR3 is made up of 17 amino acids. The CDR3 loop reads CASSPGVARVTTNTQYF. The DNA for the CDR3 is TGTGCCAGCAGCCCCGGTGTCGCCAGGGTGACTACTAATACGCAGTATTTT.

The rearrangement links TRBV20-1 to TRBJ1-2; TRBD1 matches 8 bases. From germline, CDR1 is DFQATT and CDR2 SNEGSKA (reference sequence). The J segment lost 2 bases and the V segment lost 5 bases, leaving 10 bases of the junction unmatched. This CDR3 spans 15 amino acids. CDR3 protein: CSAPEPGQANYGYTF. CDR3 nucleotide sequence: TGCAGTGCTCCCGAGCCGGGACAGGCCAACTATGGCTACACCTTC.

This clonotype was seen at least ten times. V and J are TRBV28 and TRBJ2-5, with TRBD2 matching 8 bases. Germline lookup yields CDR1 MDHEN and CDR2 SYDVKM. The CDR3 has 17 residues. The junction had 10 bases not matched to a gene; V was cut back by 2 bases and J by 2 bases. For the CDR3, the DNA is TGTGCCAGCAGTTTAAGGGCGACACTAGCGGCTCAAGAGACCCAGTACTTC. Its protein product is CASSLRATLAAQETQYF.

The chain carries TRBV5-1 and TRBJ2-1; 9 positions match TRBD2. CDR3 length: 17 residues. Trimming removed 0 bases from V and 2 bases from J; junction bases left unmatched: 6. Germline CDR1 SGHRS, CDR2 YFSETQ. As DNA, the CDR3 is TGCGCCAGCAGCTTGGGTGCGGCGGGAGGGCCCTACAATGAGCAGTTCTTC. This sequence encodes CASSLGAAGGPYNEQFF.

To note about this clonotype: This clone may be a read error of a much larger clone one base away. The gene calls are TRBV28 and TRBJ2-3; D is perhaps TRBD1 or TRBD2 (5 bases each). CDR1 and CDR2 from the germline V gene are MDHEN and SYDVKM. This CDR3 is built from 13 residues. V was cut by 8 bases and J by 6 bases, with 15 bases left in between. Written as DNA, the CDR3 is TGTGCCAGCCGGGACGTACTCCATGATACGCAGTATTTT. Translated, it gives CASRDVLHDTQYF.

This clonotype was found many times. The chain links TRBV5-5 to TRBJ2-3, with D perhaps matching TRBD2 (5 bases). Germline V gene data show CDR1 as SGHKS and CDR2 as YYEKEE (reference sequence). CDR3 length: 15 amino acids. V lost 3 bases and J 0 bases, leaving 11 bases between the germline ends. This chain's CDR3 is CASSSRGLSTDTQYF. The DNA for the CDR3 is TGTGCCAGCAGCTCCCGGGGTCTCAGCACAGATACGCAGTATTTT.

The rearrangement uses TRBV3-1 and TRBJ2-1, with a weak D call TRBD2 (6 bases). CDR3 length equals 16 residues. Germline lookup yields CDR1 LGHDT and CDR2 YNNKEL (reference sequence). Between the trimmed V and J ends, which lost 4 bases and 7 bases, there was a span of 20 bases. The CDR3, as DNA: TGTGCCAGCAGCCTTGCGCAAGCGGGCCACCGAAATGAGCAGTTCTTC. This translates into CASSLAQAGHRNEQFF.

As concerns this clonotype: A much bigger clone sits one base away, suggesting this may be a read error. The chain combines TRBV7-2 with TRBJ2-7; 10 nucleotides match TRBD1. There are 15 residues in the CDR3. With V trimmed by 0 bases and J by 10 bases, 9 bases remained unmatched. Germline CDR1 reads SGHTA; CDR2 reads FQGNSA. This CDR3 is CASSLATGGLLDQYF. Written as DNA, the CDR3 is TGTGCCAGCAGCTTAGCGACAGGGGGCCTCCTCGACCAGTACTTC.

This clonotype came up a few times. The CDR3 spells CSAGNRVQETQYF. The CDR3 region has the DNA TGCAGTGCCGGGAACAGGGTACAAGAGACCCAGTACTTC. The chain is built from TRBV20-1 and TRBJ2-5; D may be TRBD1 (6 bases). V lost 6 bases to trimming and J lost 2 bases, with 13 bases between them. The CDR3 runs 13 residues. The V gene's germline CDR1 is DFQATT and CDR2 SNEGSKA (reference sequence).

This clonotype was recorded many times. J is TRBJ2-2 and V is TRBV20-1; 15 positions match TRBD2. Germline V gene data show CDR1 as DFQATT and CDR2 as SNEGSKA (reference sequence). Trimming cost V 7 bases and J 4 bases; bases outside gene matches: 10. This CDR3 contains 17 residues. CDR3 sequence reads: CSVSGLAGGGLTGELFF. The CDR3 bases are TGCAGTGTTTCCGGACTAGCGGGAGGGGGACTCACCGGGGAGCTGTTTTTT.

This clonotype came up many times. The chain employs TRBV24-1 and TRBJ2-3; D perhaps matches TRBD2 (7 bases). With 6 bases removed from V and 1 base from J, the gap between germline ends came to 13 bases. This CDR3 region has 15 residues. Looked up from germline, CDR1 is KGHDR and CDR2 is SFDVKD. In DNA, the CDR3 is TGTGCCACCAGTCCATGGGGGGGCCGCACAGATACGCAGTATTTT. It is translated as CATSPWGGRTDTQYF.

The rearrangement links TRBV5-6 to TRBJ2-5, with TRBD2 matching 8 bases. This CDR3 contains 17 residues. CDR1 is SGHDT, CDR2 YYEEEE, per germline. Germline trimming cut 4 bases from V and 1 base from J; bases unmatched to any gene: 12. CDR3 residues: CASSTDVREGRQETQYF. In DNA form, the CDR3 reads TGTGCCAGCAGCACGGACGTCCGGGAGGGCCGCCAAGAGACCCAGTACTTC.

This clonotype was detected ten times or more. V gene TRBV27 combines with J gene TRBJ2-7; 7 nucleotides agree with TRBD1. The CDR3 spans 16 residues. V shed 5 bases, J shed 1 base, and the junction held 11 bases outside the gene matches. The germline V gene has CDR1 MNHEY and CDR2 SMNVEV (reference sequence). CDR3 protein: CASSTRQGATSYEQYF. In DNA form, the CDR3 reads TGTGCCAGCAGTACCCGACAGGGAGCGACTTCCTACGAGCAGTACTTC.

Concerning this clonotype: Compared with germline, one end of the junction differs, possibly owing to a read error. The genes are TRBV29-1 and TRBJ2-7; TRBD1 or TRBD2 may be the D gene (5 bases each). Germline V CDR1 and CDR2: SQVTM, ANQGSEA. The CDR3 is made up of 13 amino acids. CDR3 protein: CNVDGRGEVEQYF. In DNA form, the CDR3 reads TGCAACGTTGATGGTCGGGGCGAGGTCGAGCAGTACTTC.

The table lists this clonotype with a count of one. CDR3 DNA: TGCAGTGCTAGCAGGGGGCAAGAGACCCAGTACTTC. Amino acids: CSASRGQETQYF. The rearrangement joins TRBV20-1 to TRBJ2-5, with 7 positions matching TRBD1. The CDR3 has 12 residues. With 3 bases clipped from V and 2 bases from J, the junction kept 0 bases outside the gene matches. Per germline, CDR1 DFQATT and CDR2 SNEGSKA (reference sequence).

This chain joins TRBV2 and TRBJ2-7; either TRBD1 or TRBD2 may fit D (5 bases each). Trimming took 4 bases from V and 5 from J, leaving 21 bases between them. From germline, CDR1 is SNHLY and CDR2 FYNNEI. The CDR3 sequence is 16 residues long. CDR3 sequence reads: CASSAEQQAGDHEQYF. The CDR3 region has the DNA TGTGCCAGCAGTGCTGAGCAACAGGCCGGGGACCACGAGCAGTACTTC. Looking up the rest from reference TRBV2 and TRBJ2-7 gives the full variable domain: EPEVTQTPSHQVTQMGQEVILRCVPISNHLYFYWYRQILGQKVEFLVSFYNNEISEKSEIFDDQFSVERPDGSNFTLKIRSTKLEDSAMYFCASSAEQQAGDHEQYFGPGTRLTVT.

This clonotype was detected only a few times. DNA of the CDR3: TGTGCCAGCAGCCAAGGGCTGGGCTACACCTTC. This codes for CASSQGLGYTF. The rearrangement joins TRBV14 to TRBJ1-2; D is unresolved. This CDR3 is built from 11 residues. V gave up 1 base and J gave up 8 bases, with 5 bases separating them. Per germline, CDR1 SGHDN and CDR2 FVKESK. Based on the CDR3 plus reference TRBV14 and TRBJ1-2, the full variable domain is EAGVTQFPSHSVIEKGQTVTLRCDPISGHDNLYWYRRVMGKEIKFLLHFVKESKQDESGMPNNRFLAERTGGTYSTLKVQPAELEDSGVYFCASSQGLGYTFGSGTRLTVV.

At least ten counts were recorded for this clonotype. The chain uses TRBV20-1 and TRBJ2-7; D ambiguous. V was cut by 6 bases and J by 3 bases, with 9 bases left in between. CDR3 length: 11 residues. Germline values: CDR1 DFQATT, CDR2 SNEGSKA (reference sequence). CDR3 sequence: CSAVGRYEQYF. CDR3 nucleotide sequence: TGCAGTGCCGTAGGGCGCTACGAGCAGTACTTC.